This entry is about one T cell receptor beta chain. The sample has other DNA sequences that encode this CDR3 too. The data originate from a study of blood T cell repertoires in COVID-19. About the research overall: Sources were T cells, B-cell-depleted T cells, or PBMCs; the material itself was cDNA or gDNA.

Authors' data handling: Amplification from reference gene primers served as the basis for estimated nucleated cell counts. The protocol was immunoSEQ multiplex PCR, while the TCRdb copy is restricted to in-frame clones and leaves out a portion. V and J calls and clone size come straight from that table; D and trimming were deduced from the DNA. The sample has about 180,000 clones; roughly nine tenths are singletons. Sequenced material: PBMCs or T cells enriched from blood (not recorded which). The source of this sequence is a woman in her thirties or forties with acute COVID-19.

The CDR3 nucleotides are TGTGCCAGCAGCCAAGAAAGCGGGGGGGCCTACAATGAGCAGTTCTTC. This gives the protein CASSQESGGAYNEQFF. The V gene is TRBV4-2, the J gene TRBJ2-1, with TRBD2 matching over 10 bases. Germline V gene data show CDR1 as LGHNA and CDR2 as YNFKEQ. This CDR3 contains 16 residues. V shed 0 bases and J 2 bases; nucleotides not matched to a gene: 1.